This is a list of T cell receptor beta chains from one sample in a study of blood T cell repertoires in COVID-19. Data came from immunoSEQ multiplex PCR; TCRdb stores just in-frame clones and leaves some out. This table has about 140,000 clones, about 80% appearing once. Input material: peripheral blood. The receptors shown here come from a woman older than 75 in a cohort sampled during active or convalescent COVID-19. Both conserved end residues are part of each CDR3. D genes are given only for firm matches. Only some rows state a clone size, as once, few, many or a class for expanded clones.

D: TRBD1
J: TRBJ1-2
size: -
V: TRBV9
CDR3: CASSRSGTALYGYTF
DNA: TGTGCCAGCAGTCGCTCCGGGACAGCACTCTATGGCTACACCTTC

D: TRBD2
J: TRBJ2-7
size: -
V: TRBV7-9
CDR3: CASSLGTAGEPYEQYF
DNA: TGTGCCAGCAGCTTAGGGACAGCGGGGGAACCCTACGAGCAGTACTTC

D: TRBD1
J: TRBJ1-1
size: -
V: TRBV19
CDR3: CASMDRGSSEAFF
DNA: TGTGCCAGTATGGACAGGGGTTCGTCTGAAGCTTTCTTT

D: -
J: TRBJ2-3
size: -
V: TRBV6-2/TRBV6-3
CDR3: CASSLYGGPPDTQYF
DNA: TGTGCCAGCAGTTTGTACGGGGGGCCGCCAGATACGCAGTATTTT

D: -
J: TRBJ1-5
size: -
V: TRBV2
CDR3: CASSELLSGQPQHF
DNA: TGTGCCAGCAGTGAACTTCTGAGCGGGCAGCCCCAGCATTTT

D: -
J: TRBJ1-6
size: once
V: TRBV6-6
CDR3: CASISRTAYNSPLHF
DNA: TGTGCCAGCATCTCAAGGACAGCTTATAATTCACCCCTCCACTTT

D: TRBD1
J: TRBJ1-6
size: -
V: TRBV2
CDR3: CASGQGAYNSPLHF
DNA: TGTGCCAGCGGACAGGGGGCTTATAATTCACCCCTCCACTTT

D: TRBD1
J: TRBJ1-5
size: few
V: TRBV24-1
CDR3: CANIRQGVEPQHF
DNA: TGTGCCAACATTAGACAGGGAGTTGAGCCCCAGCATTTT

D: TRBD2
J: TRBJ2-1
size: -
V: TRBV10-3
CDR3: CAISEGLAGGLDYNEQFF
DNA: TGTGCCATCAGTGAGGGACTAGCGGGGGGCTTGGATTACAATGAGCAGTTCTTC

D: -
J: TRBJ2-1
size: few
V: TRBV7-2
CDR3: CASSLAPGGRINEQFF
DNA: TGTGCCAGCAGCTTAGCTCCGGGGGGCCGAATTAATGAGCAGTTCTTC

D: -
J: TRBJ1-6
size: -
V: TRBV5-4
CDR3: CASRTTPARNSPLHF
DNA: TGTGCCAGCAGAACAACCCCCGCTAGAAATTCACCCCTCCACTTT

D: -
J: TRBJ1-5
size: -
V: TRBV2
CDR3: CASSDGLLWKPQHF
DNA: TGTGCCAGCAGTGATGGGCTTTTATGGAAGCCCCAGCATTTT

D: -
J: TRBJ2-7
size: -
V: TRBV6-6
CDR3: CASRSFRDRPYEQYF
DNA: TGTGCCAGCAGATCCTTCCGCGACAGACCCTACGAGCAGTACTTC

D: TRBD1
J: TRBJ1-2
size: -
V: TRBV13
CDR3: CASSRDRGRAYGYTF
DNA: TGTGCCAGCAGCCGCGACAGGGGGCGCGCCTATGGCTACACCTTC

D: -
J: TRBJ2-3
size: -
V: TRBV12-3/TRBV12-4
CDR3: CASSFYSTDTQYF
DNA: TGTGCCAGCAGTTTTTATAGCACAGATACGCAGTATTTT

D: -
J: TRBJ1-5
size: once
V: TRBV28
CDR3: CASSLLNQPQHF
DNA: TGTGCCAGCAGTTTATTAAATCAGCCCCAGCATTTT

D: -
J: TRBJ1-2
size: -
V: TRBV21-1
CDR3: CASSNSTGRSDGYTF
DNA: TGTGCCAGCAGCAACTCGACAGGGAGGTCAGATGGCTACACCTTC

D: -
J: TRBJ1-1
size: -
V: TRBV5-1
CDR3: CASSTQGPPTEAFF
DNA: TGCGCCAGCAGCACACAGGGCCCACCCACTGAAGCTTTCTTT

D: -
J: TRBJ1-6
size: few
V: TRBV12-3/TRBV12-4
CDR3: CASSFGAESPLHF
DNA: TGTGCCAGCAGTTTCGGAGCGGAATCACCCCTCCACTTT

D: TRBD1
J: TRBJ1-3
size: -
V: TRBV3-1/TRBV3-2
CDR3: CASSQDQGAAGNTIYF
DNA: TGTGCCAGCAGCCAAGATCAGGGGGCCGCTGGAAACACCATATATTTT

D: -
J: TRBJ2-3
size: -
V: TRBV10-3
CDR3: CAISADYTQYF
DNA: TGTGCCATCAGTGCCGACTATACGCAGTATTTT

D: TRBD1
J: TRBJ1-1
size: -
V: TRBV3-1/TRBV3-2
CDR3: CASSQNRGPAFF
DNA: TGTGCCAGCAGCCAGAACAGGGGGCCGGCTTTCTTT

D: TRBD1
J: TRBJ1-2
size: -
V: TRBV2
CDR3: CASRGQGLYGYTF
DNA: TGTGCCAGCAGAGGACAGGGCCTCTATGGCTACACCTTC

D: -
J: TRBJ1-1
size: -
V: TRBV3-1/TRBV3-2
CDR3: CASSGGADTEAFF
DNA: TGTGCCAGCAGTGGGGGCGCGGACACTGAAGCTTTCTTT